Shown below are 2 T cell receptor beta chains from a single sample sequenced in a study of blood T cell repertoires in COVID-19. The data were produced by immunoSEQ multiplex PCR, yet TCRdb's version contains in-frame clones alone and is incomplete. The sample has 250,000 to 300,000 clones; more than 70% are singletons. The sample was peripheral blood. These receptors were collected from a woman in her twenties or thirties with COVID-19, enrolled during active disease.

The chain links TRBV3-1 (or the pseudogene TRBV3-2) to TRBJ1-2, with D unclear. Per the germline V gene, CDR1 is LGHDT and CDR2 is YNNKEL (reference sequence). V gave up 4 bases and J gave up 4 bases, with 19 bases separating them. There are 16 residues in the CDR3. In DNA, the CDR3 is TGTGCCAGCAGCCCAGCCGGGTCCTTGACGGGCTATGGCTACACCTTC. Its protein product is CASSPAGSLTGYGYTF.

The chain combines TRBV6-5 with TRBJ1-1, with 9 bases fitting TRBD1. CDR1 and CDR2 (germline): MNHEY, SVGAGI. The CDR3 is made up of 13 amino acids. Trimming cost V 11 bases and J 5 bases; bases outside gene matches: 9. The CDR3 DNA is TGTGCCGTGGACAGGGGCCCCGGGACTGAAGCTTTCTTT. Protein product: CAVDRGPGTEAFF.